Below, one TCR beta chain is given with its context. What it binds is unknown. The trim removed 7 bases at V and 2 bases at J, leaving 6 bases unmatched. The CDR3 covers 14 residues. Looked up from germline, CDR1 is SGHVS and CDR2 is FQNEAQ. These data are taken from a study of beta chain features in type 1 diabetes. cDNA synthesis used the whole RNA isolate, giving expressed TCRB sequences. The assay was immunoSEQ multiplex PCR, and TCRdb's table has in-frame clones only and misses some. Of 500,000 to 800,000 clones listed, around 12% are singletons. Findings and caveats of the study: Type 1 diabetes patients showed fewer insertions and more deletions at VDJ junctions. People with Type 1 diabetes carried modestly yet significantly shorter TCRB CDR3s in all four CD4+ subsets.

Sequenced sample: naive CD4+ T cells from blood. The chain combines TRBV7-8 with TRBJ2-7, with TRBD1 identical over 9 bases. The receptor's source is a man aged 25-40 years with type 1 diabetes. CDR3 protein: CASTLTGGTYEQYF. The CDR3 DNA is TGTGCCAGCACCTTGACAGGGGGTACCTACGAGCAGTACTTC.